One T cell receptor beta chain is described in this entry. The sample originates from a study of blood T cell repertoires in COVID-19. Study overall: PBMCs, B-cell-depleted T cells, or T cells provided the cDNA or gDNA that made up the material.

The CDR3 runs to 15 residues. The J segment lost 0 bases and the V segment lost 5 bases, leaving 7 bases of the junction unmatched. Per the germline V gene, CDR1 is MGHDK and CDR2 is SYGVNS. Profiled with immunoSEQ multiplex PCR; TCRdb holds only in-frame clones, not every one. The table has about 240,000 clones, roughly 86% seen once. The chain links TRBV25-1 to TRBJ2-7; 7 bases agree with TRBD1. The receptor comes from an elderly man with acute or convalescent COVID-19. Sequenced sample: peripheral blood. CDR3 sequence reads: CASSSAAGGSYEQYF. CDR3 in DNA: TGTGCCAGCAGTTCTGCGGCAGGGGGCTCCTACGAGCAGTACTTC.